These 5 T cell receptor beta chains came from one sample sequenced in a study of blood T cell repertoires in COVID-19. Produced via immunoSEQ multiplex PCR; TCRdb's table is partial and in-frame only. Of about 360,000 clones in the sample, roughly 86% were seen once. What was sequenced was peripheral blood. The receptor set was obtained from a human donor with acute or convalescent COVID-19. The donor label of this sample is uncertain.

The chain uses TRBV6-1 and TRBJ2-1, with 7 bases lining up with TRBD2. Germline V gene data show CDR1 as MNHNS and CDR2 as SASEGT. J lost 6 bases, V lost 6 bases, and 14 bases had no gene match. The CDR3 loop spans 16 amino acids. The CDR3 protein is CASSERGKRGINEQFF. As DNA, the CDR3 is TGTGCCAGCAGCGAACGGGGAAAGCGGGGTATCAATGAGCAGTTCTTC.

CDR3 in amino acids: CASRLGTGYEKLFF. The CDR3 nucleotides read TGCGCCAGCCGTCTTGGGACAGGGTATGAAAAACTGTTTTTT. J is TRBJ1-4 and V is TRBV10-2; 9 bases align to TRBD1. The CDR3 extends over 14 amino acids. The V and J ends lost 8 bases and 6 bases, in that order; junction bases with no gene match: 7. The germline CDR1 and CDR2 sequences are WSHSY and SAAADI.

The rearrangement joins TRBV5-1 to TRBJ1-1, with TRBD1 as a possible D gene (6 bases). V was pared by 7 bases and J by 4 bases, with 14 bases between. Germline lookup yields CDR1 SGHRS and CDR2 YFSETQ. The CDR3 spans 13 residues. CDR3 nucleotides: TGCGCCAGCCACACAGGGTTGGGCACTGAAGCTTTCTTT. It encodes CASHTGLGTEAFF.

The genes are TRBV18 and TRBJ1-5, with D possibly TRBD1 on 5 matching bases. The CDR3 covers 13 residues. The V gene's germline CDR1 is KGHSH and CDR2 LQKENI. V was clipped by 4 bases and J by 6 bases, with 10 bases between them. DNA of the CDR3: TGTGCCAGCTCACAACAGGAGGGTCAGCCCCAGCATTTT. Translation: CASSQQEGQPQHF.

On this clone itself: A much bigger clone sits one base away, suggesting this may be a read error. The gene calls are TRBV12-3 or TRBV12-4 and TRBJ1-1; D perhaps matches TRBD1 (5 bases). There are 13 residues in the CDR3. V lost 6 bases to trimming and J lost 1 base, with 9 bases between them. This CDR3 is CASSPTENTEAFF. The CDR3 DNA reads TGTGCCAGCAGCCCGACAGAGAACACTGAAGCTTTCTTT.